What follows describes a single TCR beta chain. The antigen is unknown. This CDR3 is 14 amino acids long. Germline CDR1 reads LGHNA; CDR2 reads YNFKEQ. V lost 5 bases, J lost 5 bases, and 15 bases lay in between. The PCR had 60 Vbeta and 13 Jbeta primers. Clones were read by immunoSEQ multiplex PCR, and TCRdb kept only the in-frame ones, dropping some. This table has some 190,000 clones, about four fifths appearing once. The data originate from a study of cytomegalovirus exposure and HLA in healthy donors. The overall study: Among about 179 million T cells, an earlier analysis found about 100 million unique TCR beta sequences. Overall study results and limits: Researchers counted roughly 150 TCR beta chains as cytomegalovirus-associated.

The sequence came from a man aged 35-49 years in good health and CMV-seropositive. The J gene is TRBJ2-5, the V gene TRBV4-2; the D gene is possibly TRBD2 (6 bases). Sequenced: PBMCs. The CDR3 nucleotides are TGTGCCAGCAGCGTACTAGCTTTCAGTGAGACCCAGTACTTC. Its protein is CASSVLAFSETQYF.